This T cell receptor (beta chain) comes out of a study of blood T cells in healthy people across ages. The CDR3 totals 12 residues. Germline CDR1 is SNHLY and CDR2 is FYNNEI. Primed by a sample-barcoded 5' primer and a J-beta primer mix, a second PCR proceeded for 7 to 11 cycles. TCRdb used MiXCR to reprocess the 5' RACE reads, holding one entry per CDR3 protein. The sample lists 1.5 million to 2 million distinct CDR3 sequences; 28% were seen once. The material sequenced was blood. The rearrangement joins TRBV2 to TRBJ2-5; D is uncertain. The J call is doubtful: the DNA matches TRBJ2-7 better. The source of this sequence is a woman aged 30 to 39 in good health. As DNA, the CDR3 is TGTGCCAGCAGTGAAAGGTTGTACGAGCAGTACTTC. Translation: CASSERLYEQYF.